The clone carrying this TCR beta chain turned up a few times. This specimen comes from a study of CD8 T cells in Susac syndrome. Reverse transcription of roughly 0.45 to 1 ug RNA used random hexamers. Amplification of TCR beta CDR3 spanned 54 Vbeta and 13 Jbeta via immunoSEQ multiplex PCR. TCRdb processed the immunoSEQ multiplex PCR reads anew with MiXCR; each CDR3 protein has one entry. The repertoire holds about 210,000 distinct CDR3 sequences, with 95% as singletons. Sequencing of TCR beta was performed on blood CD8+ T cells and on blood CD4+ T cells. The receptor comes from a human donor with multiple sclerosis. Sequenced: CD4+ T cells from PBMCs.

The CDR3 region is CASSFVGETQYF. The CDR3, as DNA: TGTGCCAGCAGTTTTGTGGGAGAGACCCAGTACTTC. This chain links TRBV28 with TRBJ2-5, with no clear D. Germline CDR1 is MDHEN and CDR2 is SYDVKM. The CDR3 spans 12 residues. The V end lost 3 bases, the J end lost 4 bases, and 6 bases lay between the germline ends.